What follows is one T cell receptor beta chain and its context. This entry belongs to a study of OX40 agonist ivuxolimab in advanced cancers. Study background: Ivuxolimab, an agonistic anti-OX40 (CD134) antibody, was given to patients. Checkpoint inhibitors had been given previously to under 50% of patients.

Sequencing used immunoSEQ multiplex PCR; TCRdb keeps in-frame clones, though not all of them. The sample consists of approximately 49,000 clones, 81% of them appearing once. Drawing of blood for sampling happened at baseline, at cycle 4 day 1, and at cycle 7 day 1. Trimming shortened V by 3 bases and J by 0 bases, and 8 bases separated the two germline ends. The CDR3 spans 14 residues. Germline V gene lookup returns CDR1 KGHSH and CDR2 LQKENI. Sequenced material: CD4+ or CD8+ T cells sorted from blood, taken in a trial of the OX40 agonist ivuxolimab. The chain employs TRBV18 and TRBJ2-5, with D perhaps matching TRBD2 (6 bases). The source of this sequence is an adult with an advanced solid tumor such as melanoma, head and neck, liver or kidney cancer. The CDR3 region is CASSPWTNQETQYF. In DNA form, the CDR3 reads TGTGCCAGCTCACCTTGGACTAACCAAGAGACCCAGTACTTC.